A single sample is the source of the 4 T cell receptor beta chains below, sequenced in a study of human T cells and chemical hapten exposure. Time point meaning: patch test 3, about 24 weeks after DPC sensitization. The treatment denotes: therapeutic diphenylcyclopropenone sensitization with weekly scalp DPC. From the RACE reads, TCRdb called clonotypes with MiXCR, one entry per CDR3 protein. The table includes 55,000 to 80,000 distinct CDR3 sequences, 11% detected once. Sequencing was performed on whole blood, taken in connection with sensitization to the hapten diphenylcyclopropenone (DPC). These receptors were obtained from a young woman with alopecia areata. Some clones in this sample may be carry-over from other donors' samples.

This clonotype occurred a few times. The rearrangement uses TRBV5-1 and TRBJ2-3; D uncertain. The CDR3 has 15 amino acids. From germline, CDR1 is SGHRS and CDR2 YFSETQ. Deletions cut 0 bases from V and 2 bases from J, with 10 bases between. The CDR3 bases are TGCGCCAGCAGCTTGGCCGCCAGGACCACAGATACGCAGTATTTT. Translation: CASSLAARTTDTQYF.

The rearrangement links TRBV30 to TRBJ1-1; D unclear. Looked up from germline, CDR1 is GTSNPN and CDR2 is SVGIG (reference sequence). There are 12 residues in the CDR3. Trimming took 2 bases from V and 6 from J, leaving 10 bases between them. CDR3 sequence reads: CAWSPVVPEAFF. CDR3 sequence (DNA): TGTGCCTGGAGTCCCGTGGTCCCTGAAGCTTTCTTT.

In this sample, this clonotype turned up many times. The rearrangement joins TRBV10-3 to TRBJ2-7; possibly TRBD2 for D (6 bases). From germline, CDR1 is ENHRY and CDR2 SYGVKD. Trimming took 10 bases from V and 6 from J, leaving 22 bases between them. The CDR3 loop spans 14 amino acids. The CDR3 region has the DNA TGTGCCACGAGACCGGGACTGACTTTGCCCGAGCAGTACTTC. Its protein is CATRPGLTLPEQYF.

The chain is built from TRBV6-1 and TRBJ1-2; maybe TRBD1 (6 bases). The V end was cut by 8 bases, the J end by 0 bases, with 16 bases between. The CDR3 is made up of 15 amino acids. Per germline, CDR1 MNHNS and CDR2 SASEGT. Written as DNA, the CDR3 is TGTGCCAGCGCGGCGAGGGGGACTTCTAACTATGGCTACACCTTC. Translation: CASAARGTSNYGYTF.